At least ten counts were recorded for the clone carrying this T cell receptor beta chain. Its target is not known. Germline V gene data show CDR1 as MGHRA and CDR2 as YSYEKL. The CDR3 spans 14 residues. Trimming left V 1 base short and J 2 bases short, with 9 bases between. These data are taken from a study of tumor and adjacent non-tumor tissue in lung cancer. Across the whole study: Histology: 12 adenocarcinoma, a couple of squamous cell carcinoma, 1 small cell lung cancer. Aged 31 to 76 years, patients included approximately 11 men and 4 or 5 women with stage I to III disease.

A modified ARM-PCR protocol with three rounds of nested PCR amplified TCRbeta. One entry per CDR3 protein results from TCRdb running MiXCR on the multiplex PCR reads. Among some 71,000 distinct CDR3 sequences listed, roughly two thirds were seen once. Findings of the study overall: Tumor repertoires had a smaller top 100 clone share than normal lung. Tumor TCR diversity, when higher, was linked to shorter survival.

No cell sorting was done before RNA was extracted from the tissue. The genes are TRBV4-1 and TRBJ2-7, with D possibly matching TRBD1 (5 bases). The sequencing sample was made of lung tumor tissue. The source of this sequence is a woman aged 40 to 55 with non-small cell lung cancer. The CDR3 DNA follows: TGCGCCAGCAGCCAAGGCAGCAGGGCCTACGAGCAGTACTTC. Amino acid sequence: CASSQGSRAYEQYF.